The 17 T cell receptor beta chains below were found in one sample sequenced in a study of T cells in Graves' hyperthyroidism and ophthalmopathy. Amplification yielded TCR beta CDR3 regions, with RNA transcripts as the source. The HTBI primer set served for first-round RT-PCR of the TCR CDR3. MiXCR, applied by TCRdb to the multiplex PCR reads, yields one record per CDR3 protein. The sample lists about 560,000 distinct CDR3 sequences, more than 45% occurring once. Sample: peripheral blood or thyroid tissue (not recorded which). These receptors all come from a young woman with Graves' hyperthyroidism.

This clonotype has a handful of counts. This chain links TRBV11-1 with TRBJ1-1; 9 nucleotides line up with TRBD1. V lost 5 bases, J lost 7 bases, and 2 bases stayed unmatched. This CDR3 is built from 12 residues. Germline values: CDR1 SGHAT, CDR2 FQDESV (reference sequence). In DNA, the CDR3 is TGTGCCAGCAGCAAGGACAGGGGTGAAGCTTTCTTT. Translating gives CASSKDRGEAFF.

This rearrangement joins TRBV19 to TRBJ1-5; 7 bases are shared with TRBD1. Germline CDR1 LNHDA, CDR2 SQIVND (reference sequence). This CDR3 is 14 amino acids long. V gave up 11 bases and J gave up 6 bases; unmatched junction bases: 13. The CDR3 protein is CAWSATGVAQPQHF. CDR3 nucleotides: TGTGCCTGGAGTGCTACAGGGGTGGCTCAGCCCCAGCATTTT.

The chain joins TRBV10-3 to TRBJ2-7; D is perhaps TRBD2 (6 bases). The CDR3 runs to 16 residues. V lost 5 bases and J 0 bases, leaving 17 bases between the germline ends. From germline, CDR1 is ENHRY and CDR2 SYGVKD. The CDR3 coding sequence is TGTGCCATCAGTAATAACCGGGACTCCCCCTCCTACGAGCAGTACTTC. It encodes CAISNNRDSPSYEQYF.

The CDR3 sequence: CASSVAPGRGGEQYF. CDR3 sequence (DNA): TGTGCCAGCAGCGTAGCACCTGGCAGGGGGGGGGAGCAGTACTTC. This sequence joins TRBV12-3 or TRBV12-4 and TRBJ2-7; D assignment may be TRBD1 or TRBD2 (7 bases each). There are 15 residues in the CDR3. Trimming cost V 6 bases and J 7 bases, with 22 bases left between them.

The chain uses TRBV9 and TRBJ2-7; no clear D gene. CDR1 is SGDLS, CDR2 YYNGEE, per germline. Trimming stripped 4 bases from V and 5 bases from J, with 10 bases between. This CDR3 region has 12 residues. DNA for the CDR3: TGTGCCAGCAGCCATCTGGAAGACGAGCAGTACTTC. This encodes CASSHLEDEQYF.

The chain links TRBV6-6 to TRBJ2-7; D is unresolved. CDR3 length: 13 amino acids. Germline loops: CDR1 MNHNY, CDR2 SVGAGI (reference sequence). Trimming removed 4 bases at V and 7 bases at J, with 14 bases between. CDR3 coding DNA: TGTGCCAGCAGTTCTCTCGGTTCGACTGAGCAGTACTTC. Protein: CASSSLGSTEQYF.

The chain employs TRBV5-1 and TRBJ1-5; 10 positions match TRBD1. The CDR3 sequence is 18 residues long. V was clipped by 4 bases and J by 2 bases; unmatched bases: 12. Germline V gives CDR1 SGHRS, CDR2 YFSETQ. The chain's CDR3 is CASSHGTGDIFGNQPQHF. The CDR3 DNA is TGCGCCAGCAGCCATGGGACAGGGGATATCTTCGGCAATCAGCCCCAGCATTTT.

This chain joins TRBV6-5 and TRBJ1-3; 9 bases line up with TRBD1. The V gene's germline CDR1 is MNHEY and CDR2 SVGAGI. This CDR3 contains 12 residues. Trimming cost V 5 bases and J 9 bases; bases outside gene matches: 2. The CDR3 loop is CASSRTGATIYF. The CDR3, as DNA: TGTGCCAGCAGTCGGACAGGGGCCACCATATATTTT.

With respect to this clonotype: At one boundary the junction diverges from the germline segment, which might be a read error. J is TRBJ2-5 and V is TRBV9; 9 bases line up with TRBD1. The germline CDR1 and CDR2 sequences are SGDLS and YYNGEE. The CDR3 contains 17 residues. CDR3 coding DNA: TGTGCCAGCAGCGGAACCCGGGACAGGGATGGCCAAGAGATCCAGTACTTC. This gives the protein CASSGTRDRDGQEIQYF.

The rearrangement joins TRBV13 to TRBJ2-2; D ambiguous. Germline CDR1 and CDR2: PRHDT and FYEKMQ (reference sequence). The V end lost 2 bases, the J end lost 7 bases, and 8 bases lay between the germline ends. The CDR3 consists of 13 residues. The CDR3 sequence is CASSLMEIGELFF. CDR3 DNA: TGTGCCAGCAGCTTAATGGAGATCGGGGAGCTGTTTTTT.

The chain recombines TRBV24-1 with TRBJ1-2, with 8 bases identical to TRBD1. The CDR3 consists of 15 residues. The germline V gene encodes CDR1 KGHDR and CDR2 SFDVKD. V was pared by 5 bases and J by 4 bases, with 8 bases of the junction left unmatched. The DNA for the CDR3 is TGTGCCACCAGTGCCACTGGACAGGGCCGCTATGGCTACACCTTC. It is translated as CATSATGQGRYGYTF.

There are many counts of this clonotype. The V call is TRBV29-1, the J call TRBJ1-4; 8 nucleotides align to TRBD1. J lost 4 bases, V lost 6 bases, and 1 base had no gene match. Germline V CDR1 and CDR2: SQVTM, ANQGSEA. This CDR3 region has 12 residues. CDR3 nucleotide sequence: TGCAGCGTAACAGGGGGTAATGAAAAACTGTTTTTT. Amino acids: CSVTGGNEKLFF.

The rearrangement uses TRBV7-9 and TRBJ1-2; D perhaps matches TRBD1 (6 bases). V lost 3 bases, J lost 8 bases, and 10 bases lay in between. Per the germline V gene, CDR1 is SEHNR and CDR2 is FQNEAQ (reference sequence). The CDR3 has 12 amino acids. CDR3 DNA: TGTGCCAGCAGCTTCACAGGGAGCGGCTACACCTTC. Amino acid sequence: CASSFTGSGYTF. Together with reference TRBV7-9 and TRBJ1-2, the CDR3 gives the full variable domain: DTGVSQNPRHKITKRGQNVTFRCDPISEHNRLYWYRQTLGQGPEFLTYFQNEAQLEKSRLLSDRFSAERPKGSFSTLEIQRTEQGDSAMYLCASSFTGSGYTFGSGTRLTVV.

V is TRBV7-9 and J is TRBJ1-5; D possibly corresponds to TRBD1 (5 bases). Germline V gene sequence: CDR1 SEHNR, CDR2 FQNEAQ (reference sequence). This CDR3 comprises 16 residues. With 0 bases removed from V and 3 bases from J, the gap between germline ends came to 12 bases. The DNA of the CDR3 is TGTGCCAGCAGCTTAGCACTGGCAGGGTTCAATCAGCCCCAGCATTTT. This gives the protein CASSLALAGFNQPQHF.

This chain links TRBV20-1 with TRBJ1-1; D not resolved. Trimming took off 2 bases at V and 4 bases at J, with 14 bases between the two ends. CDR1 is DFQATT, CDR2 SNEGSKA, per germline (reference sequence). This CDR3 comprises 14 residues. Here the CDR3 reads CSARWQPLITEAFF. The DNA for the CDR3 is TGCAGTGCTAGATGGCAGCCTTTAATCACTGAAGCTTTCTTT.

The CDR3 loop is CASSQVIPGEGAYEQYF. The CDR3 DNA sequence: TGTGCCAGCAGCCAAGTAATCCCGGGAGAAGGGGCCTACGAGCAGTACTTC. The chain recombines TRBV7-6 with TRBJ2-7; D possibly corresponds to TRBD2 (6 bases). The CDR3 length is 17 residues. Looked up from germline, CDR1 is SGHVS and CDR2 is FNYEAQ. The V and J ends lost 5 bases and 2 bases respectively, with 22 bases between them.

A remark on this clonotype: One junction end does not reproduce the germline sequence, and a read error may be involved. This chain links TRBV10-3 with TRBJ1-5; a possible D gene is TRBD1 (5 bases). There are 13 residues in the CDR3. Per the germline V gene, CDR1 is ENHRY and CDR2 is SYGVKD. CDR3 sequence: CASSFVQVGPQHF. The CDR3 region has the DNA TGTGCCAGCAGTTTCGTACAGGTTGGGCCCCAGCATTTT.